The 26 T cell receptor beta chains listed next were all sequenced from one sample in a study of CDR3 diversity in severe acne (dated by TCRdb to 2018 to 2020). Libraries were built with PCR. The instrument was an Illumina HiSeq 2000. The public reads were quality trimmed at Q25 with fastp and then assembled into clones with MiXCR by TCRdb, keeping productive beta chains. Each record represents a unique CDR3 protein, reported with the most common genes and DNA among its rows. Here the sample has more than 85,000 distinct CDR3 sequences; approximately 49% occur a single time. 11% of the sample is held by the ten biggest clonotypes. The sequenced sample was blood. The receptor set was obtained from a male donor with severe acne vulgaris.

A note on this clonotype: Being one base from a much bigger clone, this may be a read error. The chain combines TRBV14 with TRBJ2-1; D assignment may be TRBD1 or TRBD2 (5 bases each). CDR1 SGHDN and CDR2 FVKESK come from the germline V gene. The CDR3 spans 13 residues. This chain's CDR3 is CAGSQDKRGEQFF. CDR3 bases: TGTGCCGGCAGCCAAGATAAGAGGGGTGAGCAGTTCTTC.

Only a few counts were recorded for this clonotype. The chain has TRBV20-1 and TRBJ1-4, with 7 nucleotides matching TRBD1. The V gene's germline CDR1 is DFQATT and CDR2 SNEGSKA (reference sequence). CDR3 length: 14 amino acids. The V and J ends lost 5 bases and 4 bases, in that order; junction bases with no gene match: 7. The CDR3 is CSAAQTGINEKLFF. CDR3 DNA sequence: TGCAGTGCTGCCCAGACAGGGATTAATGAAAAACTGTTTTTT.

The V and J genes are TRBV2 and TRBJ1-5, with TRBD1 as a possible D gene (5 bases). Germline V gene lookup returns CDR1 SNHLY and CDR2 FYNNEI. The germline V and J ends were trimmed by 5 bases and 2 bases, with 13 bases remaining between them. CDR3 size: 15 residues. The CDR3 coding sequence is TGTGCCAGCAGTTACTCCAAGACAGGCAATCAGCCCCAGCATTTT. This translates into CASSYSKTGNQPQHF.

J is TRBJ1-3 and V is TRBV3-1; weak D call: TRBD1 (6 bases). The DNA end is more similar to TRBJ1-5, so the J call may be wrong. The CDR3 is made up of 16 amino acids. The germline CDR1 and CDR2 sequences are LGHDT and YNNKEL (reference sequence). In DNA form, the CDR3 reads TGTGCCAGCAGCCAGGGAATTAGGGGGGCAATACAGCCCCAGCATTTT. Translated, it gives CASSQGIRGAIQPQHF.

This clonotype was counted ten times or more. This chain connects TRBV19 to TRBJ1-2, with TRBD1 matching 7 bases. The CDR3 loop spans 14 amino acids. CDR1 and CDR2 from the germline V gene are LNHDA and SQIVND (reference sequence). Trimming took 4 bases from V and 4 from J; bases not matched to a gene: 6. The CDR3 nucleotides are TGTGCCAGTAGTAAACAGACAGGGACCTATGGCTACACCTTC. This encodes CASSKQTGTYGYTF.

The chain is built from TRBV6-4 and TRBJ2-3; 9 bases align to TRBD2. The CDR3 spans 15 residues. The J segment lost 2 bases and the V segment lost 5 bases, leaving 5 bases of the junction unmatched. Germline V gives CDR1 MRHNA, CDR2 SNTAGT. The CDR3 loop is CASSPTSGHTDTQYF. In nucleotides, the CDR3 is TGTGCCAGCAGTCCAACTAGCGGGCACACAGATACGCAGTATTTT.

This clonotype was recorded at least ten times. The chain carries TRBV3-1 and TRBJ2-5; 12 nucleotides match TRBD2. Germline V CDR1 and CDR2: LGHDT, YNNKEL (reference sequence). The ends lost 1 base at V and 0 bases at J; junction bases unmatched: 9. The CDR3 runs 19 residues. CDR3 nucleotide sequence: TGTGCCAGCAGCCAAGCGACTAGCGGGAGATGGAAGTACCAAGAGACCCAGTACTTC. It translates to CASSQATSGRWKYQETQYF.

V gene TRBV15 combines with J gene TRBJ1-1; no definite D call. This CDR3 is built from 14 residues. Between the trimmed V and J ends, which lost 4 bases and 0 bases, there was a span of 9 bases. Germline V gene data show CDR1 as LNHNV and CDR2 as YYDKDF (reference sequence). CDR3 loop: CATSIRRMNTEAFF. CDR3 in DNA: TGTGCCACCAGCATACGACGGATGAACACTGAAGCTTTCTTT.

As to this clonotype: A much larger clone differs by one base, so this may be a read error. The gene calls are TRBV7-6 and TRBJ2-2; perhaps TRBD2 as D (5 bases). Looked up from germline, CDR1 is SGHVS and CDR2 is FNYEAQ. This CDR3 comprises 13 residues. In nucleotides, the CDR3 is TGTACCAGCAGCGGAGTGGAAAGTTGGGAGCTGTTTTTT. Its translation: CTSSGVESWELFF.

Judged by abundance, this clonotype is medium-sized. The J gene is TRBJ2-1, the V gene TRBV9; no reliable D call. V was cut by 0 bases and J by 5 bases, with 6 bases left in between. Per germline, CDR1 SGDLS and CDR2 YYNGEE. The CDR3 has 13 amino acids. The CDR3 loop reads CASSVGLDNEQFF. The DNA of the CDR3 is TGTGCCAGCAGCGTAGGACTCGACAATGAGCAGTTCTTC.

The chain recombines TRBV20-1 with TRBJ1-1; 8 bases match TRBD1. V was clipped by 4 bases and J by 1 base; unmatched bases: 8. The length of the CDR3 is 15 residues. CDR1 DFQATT and CDR2 SNEGSKA come from the germline V gene (reference sequence). CDR3 coding DNA: TGCAGTGCTATTAGGTCCGGGACAGGGAACACTGAAGCTTTCTTT. Protein sequence: CSAIRSGTGNTEAFF.

This clonotype was picked up many times. V usage is TRBV7-9 and J usage is TRBJ2-7; the D gene could be TRBD1 or TRBD2 (7 bases each). The CDR3 runs 16 residues. Germline V gene sequence: CDR1 SEHNR, CDR2 FQNEAQ (reference sequence). V was shortened by 7 bases and J by 1 base, with 20 bases between the two germline ends. The CDR3 is CASNPLGRGQSYEQYF. As DNA, the CDR3 is TGTGCCAGCAACCCATTAGGGAGGGGGCAATCCTACGAGCAGTACTTC.

With respect to this clonotype: The junction differs from germline at one of its ends, possibly a read error. The chain recombines TRBV7-8 with TRBJ2-2; 7 nucleotides line up with TRBD2. The germline CDR1 and CDR2 sequences are SGHVS and FQNEAQ. The length of the CDR3 is 12 residues. CDR3 amino acids: CASSLGRGGLFF. The CDR3 bases are TGTGCCAGCAGCCTAGGACGCGGGGGGCTGTTTTTT.

Details on this clonotype: It may be a read error: a sequence one base away is much more abundant. The chain links TRBV20-1 to TRBJ2-4; 7 bases agree with TRBD1. The CDR3 length is 15 residues. Germline loops: CDR1 DFQATT, CDR2 SNEGSKA (reference sequence). CDR3 sequence reads: CSARADRDSKTIQYF. The CDR3 DNA follows: TGCAGTGCTAGGGCCGACCGGGACAGCAAAACCATTCAGTACTTC.

In its sample, this clonotype was seen many times. V is TRBV28 and J is TRBJ2-5; 8 bases fit TRBD1. V trimming: 8 bases; J trimming: 3 bases; junction bases outside the gene matches: 2. The CDR3 sequence is 12 residues long. CDR1 and CDR2 (germline): MDHEN, SYDVKM. DNA for the CDR3: TGTGCCAGCCGGGACAGGAAAGAGACCCAGTACTTC. It yields the protein CASRDRKETQYF.

This clonotype was seen many times. The chain is built from TRBV12-3 or TRBV12-4 and TRBJ1-1; D remains unclear. The V end was cut by 4 bases, the J end by 1 base, with 10 bases between. There are 14 residues in the CDR3. CDR3 amino acids: CASSSRTTNTEAFF. The DNA for the CDR3 is TGTGCCAGCAGTTCCCGCACCACGAACACTGAAGCTTTCTTT.

Comments on this clonotype: This may be a read error, as it is one base from a much larger clone. V usage is TRBV6-5 and J usage is TRBJ2-1; D gene uncertain. There are 15 residues in the CDR3. V lost 4 bases, J lost 8 bases, and 18 bases lay in between. Looked up from germline, CDR1 is MNHEY and CDR2 is SVGAGI. The CDR3 is CASSSVPNLEDEQFF. The CDR3 coding sequence is TGTGCCAGCAGTTCGGTCCCCAACCTTGAGGATGAGCAGTTCTTC.

J is TRBJ2-3 and V is TRBV9, with 12 positions matching TRBD2. V dropped 4 bases and J dropped 3; count of bases not matched to a gene: 15. Germline CDR1 reads SGDLS; CDR2 reads YYNGEE. This CDR3 comprises 19 residues. CDR3 sequence: CASSPGLAGKAGLTDTQYF. DNA for the CDR3: TGTGCCAGCAGCCCCGGACTAGCGGGAAAGGCGGGTCTGACAGATACGCAGTATTTT.

The V and J genes are TRBV20-1 and TRBJ2-1, with D maybe TRBD2 (5 bases). Trimming stripped 1 base from V and 7 bases from J, with 11 bases between. Per germline, CDR1 DFQATT and CDR2 SNEGSKA (reference sequence). The CDR3 consists of 13 residues. CDR3 protein: CSARVALVNEQFF. For the CDR3, the DNA is TGCAGTGCTAGAGTAGCGCTGGTAAATGAGCAGTTCTTC.

V and J are TRBV12-3 or TRBV12-4 and TRBJ1-2; D remains ambiguous. Trimming shortened V by 3 bases and J by 4 bases, and 12 bases separated the two germline ends. The CDR3 runs 14 residues. DNA for the CDR3: TGTGCCAGCAGTTTTAACGGGCTTGTCTATGGCTACACCTTC. It codes for CASSFNGLVYGYTF.

For the CDR3, the DNA is TGTGCCAGCAGTTCGAGGACACCGGTCGGTGAAAAACTGTTTTTT. It is translated as CASSSRTPVGEKLFF. This chain joins TRBV28 and TRBJ1-4; D perhaps matches TRBD1 (5 bases). CDR1 and CDR2 from the germline V gene are MDHEN and SYDVKM. Trimming removed 4 bases from V and 7 bases from J, with 16 bases in between. The CDR3 is made up of 15 amino acids. The full variable domain, in which reference TRBV28 and TRBJ1-4 provide the parts outside the CDR3, is DVKVTQSSRYLVKRTGEKVFLECVQDMDHENMFWYRQDPGLGLRLIYFSYDVKMKEKGDIPEGYSVSREKKERFSLILESASTNQTSMYLCASSSRTPVGEKLFFGSGTQLSVL.

This chain connects TRBV3-1 to TRBJ1-2; D gene uncertain. The CDR3 contains 15 residues. The V and J ends lost 4 bases and 3 bases respectively, with 15 bases between them. Germline V gives CDR1 LGHDT, CDR2 YNNKEL (reference sequence). The CDR3 sequence is CASSPYRGSDYGYTF. The CDR3 nucleotides read TGTGCCAGCAGCCCCTATCGAGGGAGTGACTATGGCTACACCTTC.

V usage is TRBV2 and J usage is TRBJ2-1; 10 positions match TRBD2. The ends lost 3 bases at V and 10 bases at J; junction bases unmatched: 6. Germline lookup yields CDR1 SNHLY and CDR2 FYNNEI. The CDR3 extends over 14 amino acids. The CDR3 here is CASSEKLAGPEQFF. CDR3 DNA sequence: TGTGCCAGCAGTGAGAAACTAGCGGGACCAGAGCAGTTCTTC.

The chain employs TRBV25-1 and TRBJ1-1; D remains ambiguous. Germline CDR1 is MGHDK and CDR2 is SYGVNS. The V gene lost 5 bases and the J gene lost 4 bases, with 11 bases spanning the gap. The CDR3 contains 13 residues. CDR3 DNA: TGTGCCAGCAGTTTAATGATTACCACTGAAGCTTTCTTT. Translation: CASSLMITTEAFF.

This clonotype is termed medium-sized (0.01 to 0.1%). This rearrangement joins TRBV11-3 to TRBJ2-7; D not resolved. V was pared by 4 bases and J by 2 bases, with 9 bases between. This CDR3 is built from 13 residues. Per germline, CDR1 SGHNT and CDR2 YENEEA. The DNA of the CDR3 is TGTGCCAGCAGCTCCACAGAAACCTACGAGCAGTACTTC. Translated, it gives CASSSTETYEQYF.

The chain employs TRBV12-3 or TRBV12-4 and TRBJ2-5; tentatively, D is TRBD2 (6 bases). The closer fit of TRBJ2-7 to the DNA end suggests the J call may be wrong. This CDR3 has 13 amino acids. CDR3 in DNA: TGTGCCAGCAGTTCCCGCGGGGTAGTCGAGCAGTACTTC. Its translation is CASSSRGVVEQYF.